The 32 T cell receptor beta chains below all came from one sample that was sequenced in a study of blood T cell repertoires in COVID-19. Sequencing was performed with immunoSEQ multiplex PCR; in TCRdb, only in-frame clones are kept and a portion is missing. This table has around 150,000 clones, 80% to 90% appearing once. The sequenced material came from peripheral blood. Source of these receptors: a woman aged 55-70 years with COVID-19, enrolled during active disease.

The rearrangement joins TRBV11-2 to TRBJ1-1; 7 bases agree with TRBD1. This CDR3 is 14 amino acids long. The ends lost 4 bases at V and 6 bases at J; junction bases unmatched: 8. CDR1 and CDR2 (germline): SGHAT, FQNNGV. The DNA for the CDR3 is TGTGCCAGCAGCTCCGGACAGGTGAGATCTGAAGCTTTCTTT. Its protein is CASSSGQVRSEAFF.

V gene TRBV2 combines with J gene TRBJ1-2, with D tentatively TRBD1 (5 bases). CDR3 length equals 14 residues. V shed 2 bases and J shed 7 bases, with 14 bases lying between them. Germline values: CDR1 SNHLY, CDR2 FYNNEI. The CDR3, as DNA: TGTGCCAGCAGTGAATACCAGGGAACTCGTGGCTACACCTTC. It specifies CASSEYQGTRGYTF.

V and J are TRBV18 and TRBJ2-1, with TRBD2 matching over 14 bases. V lost 2 bases to trimming and J lost 8 bases; unmatched junction nucleotides: 2. This CDR3 contains 15 residues. Looked up from germline, CDR1 is KGHSH and CDR2 is LQKENI. The CDR3 region has the DNA TGTGCCAGCTCACCAGGGACTAGCGGGAGCCATGAGCAGTTCTTC. Translation: CASSPGTSGSHEQFF.

This clone was seen only once. The chain has TRBV11-2 and TRBJ2-1, with D possibly TRBD2 on 7 matching bases. This CDR3 is 15 amino acids long. Per germline, CDR1 SGHAT and CDR2 FQNNGV. V shed 7 bases and J shed 1 base, with 14 bases lying between them. The DNA for the CDR3 is TGTGCCAGCACCCCGGGGAGGGGGTCCTACAATGAGCAGTTCTTC. As protein: CASTPGRGSYNEQFF.

This clone is a singleton in its sample. This sequence joins TRBV5-1 and TRBJ1-5, with 9 bases that match TRBD1. The V gene end was trimmed by 4 bases and the J gene end by 5 bases; junction bases not matched to a gene: 10. Germline assignment: CDR1 SGHRS and CDR2 YFSETQ. There are 16 residues in the CDR3. The CDR3 protein is CASSRGDREGDQPQHF. In nucleotides, the CDR3 is TGCGCCAGCAGCAGGGGGGACAGGGAAGGTGATCAGCCCCAGCATTTT. The variable domain in full, with the rest retrieved from reference TRBV5-1 and TRBJ1-5, is KAGVTQTPRYLIKTRGQQVTLSCSPISGHRSVSWYQQTPGQGLQFLFEYFSETQRNKGNFPGRFSGRQFSNSRSEMNVSTLELGDSALYLCASSRGDREGDQPQHFGDGTRLSIL.

This rearrangement joins TRBV7-9 to TRBJ2-3; 12 bases match TRBD2. The CDR3 loop spans 14 amino acids. V was clipped by 7 bases and J by 4 bases; unmatched bases: 3. Germline loops: CDR1 SEHNR, CDR2 FQNEAQ (reference sequence). The chain's CDR3 is CASIRTSGADTQYF. For the CDR3, the DNA is TGTGCCAGCATAAGGACTAGCGGGGCAGATACGCAGTATTTT.

CDR3 bases: TGTGCCTGGAGGGGGGGGCCCGGGGAGCTGTTTTTT. This sequence encodes CAWRGGPGELFF. The V gene is TRBV30, the J gene TRBJ2-2; D may be TRBD2 (7 bases). The germline CDR1 and CDR2 sequences are GTSNPN and SVGIG (reference sequence). Trimming pared 3 bases from V and 6 bases from J, leaving 8 bases between. This CDR3 is built from 12 residues.

This chain links TRBV5-1 with TRBJ1-1, with 8 positions matching TRBD1. This CDR3 spans 15 amino acids. V was clipped by 0 bases and J by 11 bases; unmatched bases: 12. CDR1 and CDR2 (germline): SGHRS, YFSETQ. CDR3 coding DNA: TGCGCCAGCAGCTTGGAGGTCCAGGGGGCGGTTCGGGCTTTCTTT. Translated: CASSLEVQGAVRAFF. The full variable domain, with the rest looked up from reference TRBV5-1 and TRBJ1-1, is KAGVTQTPRYLIKTRGQQVTLSCSPISGHRSVSWYQQTPGQGLQFLFEYFSETQRNKGNFPGRFSGRQFSNSRSEMNVSTLELGDSALYLCASSLEVQGAVRAFFGQGTRLTVV.

CDR3 loop: CSVRQGGQPQHF. CDR3 DNA sequence: TGCAGCGTCCGACAGGGAGGTCAGCCCCAGCATTTT. This rearrangement joins TRBV29-1 to TRBJ1-5, with TRBD1 matching over 7 bases. After removal of 6 bases from V and 6 bases from J, the junction contained 5 bases not matched to a gene. This CDR3 is 12 amino acids long. CDR1 is SQVTM, CDR2 ANQGSEA, per germline.

The V call is TRBV11-2, the J call TRBJ2-3; D possibly corresponds to TRBD2 (6 bases). The CDR3 is 17 amino acids. Germline V lookup: CDR1 SGHAT, CDR2 FQNNGV. Deletions cut 3 bases from V and 2 bases from J, with 18 bases between. CDR3 nucleotide sequence: TGTGCCAGCAGCTTCCCGGGACTGACGATTTTCACAGATACGCAGTATTTT. Translated: CASSFPGLTIFTDTQYF.

The chain uses TRBV6-5 and TRBJ2-1; D may be TRBD1 (6 bases). From germline, CDR1 is MNHEY and CDR2 SVGAGI. The CDR3 is made up of 12 amino acids. The V and J ends lost 6 bases and 12 bases respectively, with 15 bases between them. CDR3 sequence reads: CASRGATQLQFF. CDR3 DNA: TGTGCCAGCAGGGGGGCGACACAGTTGCAGTTCTTC.

This sequence joins TRBV18 and TRBJ1-1; D remains unclear. From germline, CDR1 is KGHSH and CDR2 LQKENI. Trimming cost V 3 bases and J 1 base, with 9 bases left between them. The CDR3 covers 14 residues. CDR3 in amino acids: CASSPPGQNTEAFF. Here the CDR3 DNA reads TGTGCCAGCTCACCCCCAGGTCAGAACACTGAAGCTTTCTTT.

The CDR3 sequence is CASRPANAQTGLGGTNEKLFF. Written as DNA, the CDR3 is TGCGCCAGCAGACCGGCAAACGCGCAGACCGGCCTGGGGGGAACTAATGAAAAACTGTTTTTT. The genes are TRBV5-1 and TRBJ1-4; TRBD1 is a possible D gene (5 bases). Trimming left V 5 bases short and J 1 base short, with 30 bases between. The germline V gene has CDR1 SGHRS and CDR2 YFSETQ. The CDR3 has 21 residues.

This chain joins TRBV19 and TRBJ2-7, with 10 nucleotides matching TRBD2. There are 16 residues in the CDR3. Losses at the gene ends were 5 bases for V and 1 base for J; bases not matched to a gene: 8. The germline V gene encodes CDR1 LNHDA and CDR2 SQIVND (reference sequence). The chain's CDR3 is CASSSRISGRSYEQYF. Written as DNA, the CDR3 is TGTGCCAGTAGTTCCCGGATTAGCGGGAGGTCCTACGAGCAGTACTTC.

CDR3 region: CASSLTGSYGNTIYF. CDR3 coding DNA: TGCGCCAGCAGCCTTACAGGGAGTTACGGAAACACCATATATTTT. J is TRBJ1-3 and V is TRBV4-1; TRBD1 is a possible D gene (6 bases). The CDR3 runs to 15 residues. Trimming pared 4 bases from V and 4 bases from J, leaving 14 bases between. In germline, CDR1 is MGHRA, CDR2 YSYEKL.

The chain couples TRBV19 to TRBJ1-1, with D possibly matching TRBD1 (6 bases). There are 13 residues in the CDR3. Germline V CDR1 and CDR2: LNHDA, SQIVND (reference sequence). Trimming removed 8 bases from V and 4 bases from J, with 14 bases in between. The DNA of the CDR3 is TGTGCCAGTCTCAAGGGGGGGCTCACTGAAGCTTTCTTT. Translated: CASLKGGLTEAFF.

The gene calls are TRBV2 and TRBJ1-1; D unclear. This CDR3 comprises 13 residues. Germline CDR1 SNHLY, CDR2 FYNNEI. V lost 6 bases, J lost 0 bases, and 8 bases lay in between. CDR3 in amino acids: CASRLEMNTEAFF. The DNA of the CDR3 is TGTGCCAGCAGACTCGAGATGAACACTGAAGCTTTCTTT.

The chain recombines TRBV9 with TRBJ1-2; 11 nucleotides line up with TRBD1. The CDR3 covers 15 residues. Germline trimming cut 4 bases from V and 4 bases from J; bases unmatched to any gene: 6. Germline assignment: CDR1 SGDLS and CDR2 YYNGEE. This CDR3 is CASSLRDRGGYGYTF. CDR3 bases: TGTGCCAGCAGCCTAAGGGACAGGGGGGGCTATGGCTACACCTTC.

The rearrangement joins TRBV5-6 to TRBJ2-5; TRBD1 is a possible D gene (5 bases). In germline, CDR1 is SGHDT, CDR2 YYEEEE. V lost 2 bases and J lost 5, with 13 bases in between. This CDR3 spans 14 amino acids. CDR3 nucleotides: TGTGCCAGCAGCTTAGTAGGGGTTACGGAGACCCAGTACTTC. It specifies CASSLVGVTETQYF.

The chain combines TRBV11-3 with TRBJ2-2; 9 nucleotides align to TRBD1. The CDR3 is 15 residues long. V trimming: 3 bases; J trimming: 5 bases; junction bases outside the gene matches: 4. CDR1 and CDR2 (germline): SGHNT, YENEEA. In nucleotides, the CDR3 is TGTGCCAGCAGCTTGGGACAGGGAAGGACCGGGGAGCTGTTTTTT. Translating gives CASSLGQGRTGELFF.

The chain combines TRBV3-1 (or the pseudogene TRBV3-2) with TRBJ1-1; D perhaps matches TRBD1 (5 bases). Germline assignment: CDR1 LGHDT and CDR2 YNNKEL (reference sequence). This CDR3 contains 12 residues. V gave up 2 bases and J gave up 7 bases, with 8 bases separating them. In nucleotides, the CDR3 is TGTGCCAGCAGCCAAAGGGGCTTTGAAGCTTTCTTT. This translates into CASSQRGFEAFF.

This clone was seen only a few times. This chain uses TRBV19 with TRBJ2-7, with D maybe TRBD1 (6 bases). This CDR3 comprises 16 residues. V dropped 3 bases and J dropped 7 bases, with 22 bases sitting between them. CDR1 is LNHDA and CDR2 is SQIVND in the germline V gene (reference sequence). Here the CDR3 reads CASSIPPQGSTREQYV. The CDR3 DNA reads as TGTGCCAGTAGTATCCCCCCCCAGGGGAGTACTAGGGAGCAGTACGTC.

The gene calls are TRBV5-1 and TRBJ1-1; the match to TRBD1 covers 8 bases. The CDR3 covers 14 residues. Germline V lookup: CDR1 SGHRS, CDR2 YFSETQ. With V trimmed by 3 bases and J by 3 bases, 4 bases remained unmatched. The CDR3 loop is CASSWDRLDTEAFF. The CDR3 region has the DNA TGCGCCAGCAGCTGGGACAGGTTGGACACTGAAGCTTTCTTT. The full variable domain, in which reference TRBV5-1 and TRBJ1-1 provide the parts outside the CDR3, is KAGVTQTPRYLIKTRGQQVTLSCSPISGHRSVSWYQQTPGQGLQFLFEYFSETQRNKGNFPGRFSGRQFSNSRSEMNVSTLELGDSALYLCASSWDRLDTEAFFGQGTRLTVV.

This chain uses TRBV29-1 with TRBJ2-3; tentative D call: TRBD1 (6 bases). CDR1 and CDR2 (germline): SQVTM, ANQGSEA. V was shortened by 5 bases and J by 2 bases, with 14 bases between the two germline ends. The CDR3 is 14 residues long. CDR3 DNA sequence: TGCAGCGTTATGACAGGCGAGGACACAGATACGCAGTATTTT. This encodes CSVMTGEDTDTQYF.

The rearrangement links TRBV18 to TRBJ1-6; 7 positions match TRBD1. This CDR3 has 14 residues. Germline assignment: CDR1 KGHSH and CDR2 LQKENI. The ends lost 6 bases at V and 10 bases at J; junction bases unmatched: 9. The CDR3 DNA sequence: TGTGCCAGCTCGGACGACAGGGTAGCATCACCCCTCCACTTT. This encodes CASSDDRVASPLHF.

This clone was detected once. V and J are TRBV25-1 and TRBJ1-1, with TRBD1 as a possible D gene (6 bases). Looked up from germline, CDR1 is MGHDK and CDR2 is SYGVNS. Trimming left V 4 bases short and J 4 bases short, with 10 bases between. The CDR3 consists of 13 residues. Here the CDR3 reads CASSVRGATEAFF. In DNA, the CDR3 is TGTGCCAGCAGTGTCAGGGGTGCCACTGAAGCTTTCTTT.

The V and J genes are TRBV5-1 and TRBJ1-1; D is unresolved. V was cut by 2 bases and J by 1 base, with 9 bases left in between. CDR3 length: 14 residues. Per germline, CDR1 SGHRS and CDR2 YFSETQ. The DNA of the CDR3 is TGCGCCAGCAGCTTAGAAACAACGAACACTGAAGCTTTCTTT. Its protein is CASSLETTNTEAFF.

This clone was picked up many times. This sequence joins TRBV5-1 and TRBJ2-2; possibly TRBD1 for D (6 bases). CDR3 length equals 14 residues. V gave up 4 bases and J gave up 7 bases, with 14 bases separating them. Germline V gene lookup returns CDR1 SGHRS and CDR2 YFSETQ. CDR3 region: CASSVQGFGGELFF. In DNA, the CDR3 is TGCGCCAGCAGCGTTCAGGGGTTCGGCGGGGAGCTGTTTTTT.

This clone showed up just once. V usage is TRBV18 and J usage is TRBJ2-3, with TRBD1 as a possible D gene (6 bases). V was cut by 1 base and J by 6 bases, with 11 bases left in between. This CDR3 has 14 residues. The V gene's germline CDR1 is KGHSH and CDR2 LQKENI. CDR3 nucleotide sequence: TGTGCCAGCTCACCACTAAGGGGGAAGGATACGCAGTATTTT. This sequence encodes CASSPLRGKDTQYF.

The chain's CDR3 is CASSHPQGSGYTF. Written as DNA, the CDR3 is TGTGCCAGCAGCCACCCACAGGGGTCTGGCTACACCTTC. The gene calls are TRBV14 and TRBJ1-2, with 7 bases identical to TRBD1. Germline V gives CDR1 SGHDN, CDR2 FVKESK. The CDR3 contains 13 residues. The ends lost 3 bases at V and 7 bases at J; junction bases unmatched: 5.

The chain employs TRBV10-3 and TRBJ1-2; D possibly corresponds to TRBD1 (5 bases). The V end lost 0 bases, the J end lost 6 bases, and 14 bases lay between the germline ends. CDR3 length: 15 residues. Germline CDR1 ENHRY, CDR2 SYGVKD. CDR3 DNA sequence: TGTGCCATCAGTGAGTCGGGTCGGCAAGGGGATGGCTACACCTTC. Protein product: CAISESGRQGDGYTF.

The rearrangement joins TRBV6-5 to TRBJ2-5; TRBD2 agrees at 8 bases. The DNA end favors TRBJ2-7, so the J call may be wrong. The CDR3 has 15 amino acids. Germline V CDR1 and CDR2: MNHEY, SVGAGI. The CDR3 DNA reads as TGTGCCAGCAGGGGCTCCGGGGGGGACTCCTACGAGCAGTACTTC. Protein product: CASRGSGGDSYEQYF.